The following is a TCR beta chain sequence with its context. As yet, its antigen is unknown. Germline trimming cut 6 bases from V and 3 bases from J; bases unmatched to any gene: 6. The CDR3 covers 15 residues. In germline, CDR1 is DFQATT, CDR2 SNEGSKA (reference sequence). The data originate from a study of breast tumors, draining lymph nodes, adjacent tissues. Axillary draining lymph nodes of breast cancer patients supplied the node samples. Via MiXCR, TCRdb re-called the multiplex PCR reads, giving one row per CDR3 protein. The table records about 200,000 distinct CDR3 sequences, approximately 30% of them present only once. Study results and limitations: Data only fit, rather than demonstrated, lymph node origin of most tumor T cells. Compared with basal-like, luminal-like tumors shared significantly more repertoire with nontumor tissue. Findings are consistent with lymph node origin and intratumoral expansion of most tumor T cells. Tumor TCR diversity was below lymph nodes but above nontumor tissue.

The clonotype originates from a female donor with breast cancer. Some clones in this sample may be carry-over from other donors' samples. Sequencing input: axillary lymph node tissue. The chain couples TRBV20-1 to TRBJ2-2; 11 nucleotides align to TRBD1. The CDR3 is CSASGTGGDTGELFF. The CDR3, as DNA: TGCAGTGCCTCCGGGACAGGGGGTGACACCGGGGAGCTGTTTTTT.